The 6 T cell receptor beta chains below were found in one sample sequenced in a study of shared clonotypes between healthy human individuals. The protocol was immunoSEQ multiplex PCR, while the TCRdb copy is restricted to in-frame clones and leaves out a portion. This sample has under 2,000,000 clones, with roughly 95% found just once. CD45RO negativity and positive selection for CCR7 defined naive CD8 cells, a population that excluded terminally differentiated effector memory CD45RA+ cells. The specimen was naive CD8+ T cells sorted from blood. The receptor set was obtained from a young man in good health.

The chain has TRBV28 and TRBJ1-2, with 8 bases lining up with TRBD1. V was clipped by 7 bases and J by 4 bases; unmatched bases: 8. The CDR3 consists of 14 residues. In germline, CDR1 is MDHEN, CDR2 SYDVKM. The CDR3 DNA reads TGTGCCAGCATCCCCTTGGGACAGGCCTATGGCTACACCTTC. Translation gives CASIPLGQAYGYTF.

The rearrangement joins TRBV13 to TRBJ2-7, with unresolved D. This CDR3 contains 12 residues. V was cut by 8 bases and J by 3 bases, with 11 bases left in between. CDR1 is PRHDT, CDR2 FYEKMQ, per germline (reference sequence). The CDR3 sequence is CASSGPLYEQYF. Written as DNA, the CDR3 is TGTGCCAGCTCAGGACCCCTCTACGAGCAGTACTTC.

This clone was detected once. The V call is TRBV25-1, the J call TRBJ2-1; 9 nucleotides match TRBD2. Trimming at V came to 3 bases and at J to 9 bases, leaving 12 bases not matched to a gene. This CDR3 is built from 16 residues. Looked up from germline, CDR1 is MGHDK and CDR2 is SYGVNS. The chain's CDR3 is CASSEGGRARLAEQFF. In DNA form, the CDR3 reads TGTGCCAGCAGTGAGGGCGGGAGGGCCAGGTTAGCTGAGCAGTTCTTC.

The V gene is TRBV4-3, the J gene TRBJ2-7; 8 bases are shared with TRBD2. CDR3 length: 14 amino acids. J was trimmed by 6 bases and V by 1 base; bases with no gene match: 5. In germline, CDR1 is LGHNA, CDR2 YSLEER. CDR3 nucleotides: TGCGCCAGCAGCCAAGGACTAGCGCAGACCGAGCAGTACTTC. Its protein is CASSQGLAQTEQYF.

This chain links TRBV2 with TRBJ2-3; D is uncertain. In germline, CDR1 is SNHLY, CDR2 FYNNEI. The CDR3 has 14 amino acids. V lost 3 bases to trimming and J lost 2 bases, with 9 bases between them. The CDR3 sequence is CASSDLEFTDTQYF. The CDR3 region has the DNA TGTGCCAGCAGTGATTTAGAGTTCACAGATACGCAGTATTTT.

V gene TRBV6-5 combines with J gene TRBJ2-6; 8 nucleotides agree with TRBD2. The CDR3 consists of 15 residues. J lost 2 bases, V lost 7 bases, and 4 bases had no gene match. The germline CDR1 and CDR2 sequences are MNHEY and SVGAGI. The CDR3 sequence is CASNQLAAGANVLTF. The CDR3 DNA follows: TGTGCCAGCAACCAACTAGCGGCTGGGGCCAACGTCCTGACTTTC.